Reported below is one T cell receptor beta chain. Its antigen is currently unknown. The data were taken from a study of post-analysis software for immune sequencing data. Points from the study as a whole: Normalized Chao1 diversity was significantly lower in multiple sclerosis patients than in controls. Under the F measure, samples that were prepared in one batch clustered strongly together. TRBV5-6, TRBV5-1 and TRBV20-1 were among four or five TRBV segments more frequent in patients than controls.

CDR1 GTSNPN and CDR2 SVGIG come from the germline V gene (reference sequence). The CDR3 loop spans 13 amino acids. The V gene end was trimmed by 3 bases and the J gene end by 0 bases; junction bases not matched to a gene: 1. Prepared libraries of TCR beta cDNA carried unique molecular identifiers. TCRdb reprocessed the PCR reads via MiXCR and lists one record per CDR3 protein. The sample records 160,000 or so distinct CDR3 sequences, around 34% being singletons. The clonotype comes from a girl aged 10 to 17 with multiple sclerosis. This chain connects TRBV30 to TRBJ1-1; 7 bases align to TRBD1. The sample in question was blood, obtained after autologous hematopoietic stem cell transplantation. The CDR3 DNA reads TGTGCCTGGAGGACAGGGCTGAACACTGAAGCTTTCTTT. This translates into CAWRTGLNTEAFF.